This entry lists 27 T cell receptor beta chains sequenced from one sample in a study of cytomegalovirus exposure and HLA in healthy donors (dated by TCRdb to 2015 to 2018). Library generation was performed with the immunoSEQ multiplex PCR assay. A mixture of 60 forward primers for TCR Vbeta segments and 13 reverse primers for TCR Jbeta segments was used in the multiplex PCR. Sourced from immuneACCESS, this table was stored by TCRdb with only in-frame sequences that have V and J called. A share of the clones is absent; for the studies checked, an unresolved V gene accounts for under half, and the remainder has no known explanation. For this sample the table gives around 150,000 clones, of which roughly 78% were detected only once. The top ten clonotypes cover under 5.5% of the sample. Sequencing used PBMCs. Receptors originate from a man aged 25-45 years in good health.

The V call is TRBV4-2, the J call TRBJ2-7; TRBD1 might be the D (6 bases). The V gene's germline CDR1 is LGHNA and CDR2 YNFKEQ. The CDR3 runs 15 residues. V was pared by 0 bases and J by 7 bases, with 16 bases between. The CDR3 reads CASSQDGIQGREQYF. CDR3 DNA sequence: TGTGCCAGCAGCCAAGATGGTATACAGGGTAGGGAGCAGTACTTC.

The CDR3 is CAWSVLSGGLAGVAKNIQYF. CDR3 nucleotides: TGTGCCTGGAGTGTACTTTCGGGGGGCCTAGCGGGAGTAGCCAAAAACATTCAGTACTTC. The genes are TRBV30 and TRBJ2-4, with 10 bases aligning to TRBD2. After removal of 0 bases from V and 0 bases from J, the junction contained 14 bases not matched to a gene. Germline CDR1 is GTSNPN and CDR2 is SVGIG (reference sequence). The CDR3 is 20 residues long.

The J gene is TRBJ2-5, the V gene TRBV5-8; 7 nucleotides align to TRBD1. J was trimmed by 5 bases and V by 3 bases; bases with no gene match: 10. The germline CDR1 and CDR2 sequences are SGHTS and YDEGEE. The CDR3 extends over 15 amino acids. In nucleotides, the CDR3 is TGTGCCAGCAGCTCCCGGACAGGAGCGTGGGAGACCCAGTACTTC. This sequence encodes CASSSRTGAWETQYF.

In DNA form, the CDR3 reads TGTGCCAGCAGTGACGGGGACAGGGGCGAGCAGTACTTC. Amino acid sequence: CASSDGDRGEQYF. The rearrangement uses TRBV6-5 and TRBJ2-7; TRBD1 matches 10 bases. Germline V lookup: CDR1 MNHEY, CDR2 SVGAGI. V was pared by 5 bases and J by 6 bases, with 4 bases of the junction left unmatched. This CDR3 region has 13 residues.

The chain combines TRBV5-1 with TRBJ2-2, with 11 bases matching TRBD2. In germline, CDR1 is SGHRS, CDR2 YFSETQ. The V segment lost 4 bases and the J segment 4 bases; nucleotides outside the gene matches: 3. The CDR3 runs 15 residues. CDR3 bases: TGCGCCAGCAGCCCCCTAGCGGGAGGCACCGGGGAGCTGTTTTTT. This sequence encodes CASSPLAGGTGELFF.

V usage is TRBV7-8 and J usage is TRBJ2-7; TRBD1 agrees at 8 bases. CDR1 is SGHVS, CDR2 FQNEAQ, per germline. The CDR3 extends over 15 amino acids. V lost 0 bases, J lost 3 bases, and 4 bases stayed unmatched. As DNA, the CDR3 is TGTGCCAGCAGCTTAGCGCAGGGGGCGAACTACGAGCAGTACTTC. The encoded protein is CASSLAQGANYEQYF.

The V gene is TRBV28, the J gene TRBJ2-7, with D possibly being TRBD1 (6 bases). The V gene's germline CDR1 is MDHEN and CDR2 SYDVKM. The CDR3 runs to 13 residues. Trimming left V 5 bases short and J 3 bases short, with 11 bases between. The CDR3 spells CASSVDRFYEQYF. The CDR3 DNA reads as TGTGCCAGCAGTGTCGACAGGTTCTACGAGCAGTACTTC. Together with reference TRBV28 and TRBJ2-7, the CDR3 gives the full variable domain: DVKVTQSSRYLVKRTGEKVFLECVQDMDHENMFWYRQDPGLGLRLIYFSYDVKMKEKGDIPEGYSVSREKKERFSLILESASTNQTSMYLCASSVDRFYEQYFGPGTRLTVT.

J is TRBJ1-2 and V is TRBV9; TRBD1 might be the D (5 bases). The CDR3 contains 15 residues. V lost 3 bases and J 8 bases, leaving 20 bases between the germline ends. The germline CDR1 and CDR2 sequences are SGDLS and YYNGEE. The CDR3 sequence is CASSDGTLEFKGYTF. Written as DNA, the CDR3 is TGTGCCAGCAGCGACGGGACTCTCGAGTTTAAGGGCTACACCTTC.

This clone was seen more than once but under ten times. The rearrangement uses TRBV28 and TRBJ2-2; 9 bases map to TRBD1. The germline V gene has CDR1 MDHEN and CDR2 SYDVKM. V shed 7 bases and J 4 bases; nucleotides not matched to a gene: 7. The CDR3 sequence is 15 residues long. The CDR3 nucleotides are TGTGCCAGCACCTATGGGACAGGGCGCACCGGGGAGCTGTTTTTT. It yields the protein CASTYGTGRTGELFF.

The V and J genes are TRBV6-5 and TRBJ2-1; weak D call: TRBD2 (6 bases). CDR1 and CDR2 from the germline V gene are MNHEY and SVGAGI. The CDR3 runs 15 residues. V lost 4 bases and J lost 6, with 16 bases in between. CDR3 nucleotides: TGTGCCAGCAGTTTAATCGCTAGCGCGGGCAATGAGCAGTTCTTC. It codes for CASSLIASAGNEQFF.

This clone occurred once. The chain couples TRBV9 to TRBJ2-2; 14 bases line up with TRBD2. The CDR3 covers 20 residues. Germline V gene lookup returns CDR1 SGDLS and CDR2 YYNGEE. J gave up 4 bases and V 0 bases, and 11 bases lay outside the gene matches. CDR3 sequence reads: CASSVGGTSGSYGRTGELFF. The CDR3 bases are TGTGCCAGCAGCGTAGGTGGGACTAGCGGGAGTTACGGACGCACCGGGGAGCTGTTTTTT.

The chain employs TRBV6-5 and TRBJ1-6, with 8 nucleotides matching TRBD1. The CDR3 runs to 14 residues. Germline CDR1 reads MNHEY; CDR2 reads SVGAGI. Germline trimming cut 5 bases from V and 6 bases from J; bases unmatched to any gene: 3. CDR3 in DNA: TGTGCCAGCAGTACCGACAGGGGTAATTCACCCCTCCACTTT. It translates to CASSTDRGNSPLHF.

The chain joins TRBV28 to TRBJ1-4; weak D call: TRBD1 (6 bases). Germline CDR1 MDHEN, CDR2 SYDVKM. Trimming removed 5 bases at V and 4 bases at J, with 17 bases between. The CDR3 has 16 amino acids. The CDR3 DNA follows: TGTGCCAGCAGTCCCAGCGGGGGGGCGGGTAATGAAAAACTGTTTTTT. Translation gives CASSPSGGAGNEKLFF.

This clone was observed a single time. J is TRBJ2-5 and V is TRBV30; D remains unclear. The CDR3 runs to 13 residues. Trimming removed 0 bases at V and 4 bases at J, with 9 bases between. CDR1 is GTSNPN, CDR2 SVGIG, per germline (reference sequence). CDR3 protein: CAWSVQIPETQYF. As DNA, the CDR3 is TGTGCCTGGAGTGTACAAATTCCAGAGACCCAGTACTTC.

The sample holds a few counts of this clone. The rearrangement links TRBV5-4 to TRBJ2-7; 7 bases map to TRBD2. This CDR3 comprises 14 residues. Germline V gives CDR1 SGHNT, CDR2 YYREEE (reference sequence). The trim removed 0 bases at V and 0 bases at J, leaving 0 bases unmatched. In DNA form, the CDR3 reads TGTGCCAGCAGCTTGGGCGGGAGCTCCTACGAGCAGTACTTC. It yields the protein CASSLGGSSYEQYF.

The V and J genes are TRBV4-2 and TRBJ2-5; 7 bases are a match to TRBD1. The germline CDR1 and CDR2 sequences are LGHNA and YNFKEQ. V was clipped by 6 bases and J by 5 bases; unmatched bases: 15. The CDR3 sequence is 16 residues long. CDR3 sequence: CASSPHTDRQGETQYF. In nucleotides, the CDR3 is TGTGCCAGCAGTCCTCATACTGACCGACAGGGCGAGACCCAGTACTTC.

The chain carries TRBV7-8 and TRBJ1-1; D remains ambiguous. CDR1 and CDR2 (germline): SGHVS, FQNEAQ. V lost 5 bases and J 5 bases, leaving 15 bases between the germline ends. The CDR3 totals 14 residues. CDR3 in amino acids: CASSPRPAETEAFF. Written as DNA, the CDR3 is TGTGCCAGCAGCCCCCGGCCAGCGGAGACTGAAGCTTTCTTT.

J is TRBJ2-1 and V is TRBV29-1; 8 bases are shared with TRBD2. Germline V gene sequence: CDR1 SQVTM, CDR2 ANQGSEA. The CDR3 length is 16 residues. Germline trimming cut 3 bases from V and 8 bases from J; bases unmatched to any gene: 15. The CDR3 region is CSVDRTDTSGFDEQFF. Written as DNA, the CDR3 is TGCAGCGTTGACCGGACAGACACTAGCGGTTTCGATGAGCAGTTCTTC.

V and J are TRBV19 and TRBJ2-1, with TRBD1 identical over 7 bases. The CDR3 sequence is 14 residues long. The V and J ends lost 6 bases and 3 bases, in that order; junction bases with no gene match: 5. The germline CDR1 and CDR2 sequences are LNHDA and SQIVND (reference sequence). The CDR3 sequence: CASSGTVDYNEQFF. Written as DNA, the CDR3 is TGTGCCAGTAGCGGGACAGTAGACTACAATGAGCAGTTCTTC.

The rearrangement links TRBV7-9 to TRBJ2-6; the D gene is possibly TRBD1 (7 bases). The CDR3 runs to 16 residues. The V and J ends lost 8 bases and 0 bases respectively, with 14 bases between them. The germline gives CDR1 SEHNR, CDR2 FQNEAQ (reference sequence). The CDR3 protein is CASAGGGLSGANVLTF. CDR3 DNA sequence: TGTGCCAGCGCAGGGGGAGGCCTCTCTGGGGCCAACGTCCTGACTTTC.

CDR3 in DNA: TGTGCCAGCAGCTTGCAGACAGGGTTGAACACTGAAGCTTTCTTT. The encoded protein is CASSLQTGLNTEAFF. The chain is built from TRBV5-6 and TRBJ1-1, with 7 bases lining up with TRBD1. V trimming: 1 base; J trimming: 0 bases; junction bases outside the gene matches: 3. The CDR3 consists of 15 residues. The germline CDR1 and CDR2 sequences are SGHDT and YYEEEE.

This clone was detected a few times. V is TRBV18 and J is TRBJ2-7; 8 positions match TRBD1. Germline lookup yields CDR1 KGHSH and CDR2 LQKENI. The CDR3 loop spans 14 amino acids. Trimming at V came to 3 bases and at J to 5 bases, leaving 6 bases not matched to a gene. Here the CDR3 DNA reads TGTGCCAGCTCACCCCGATCGACAGGGGACGAGCAGTACTTC. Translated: CASSPRSTGDEQYF.

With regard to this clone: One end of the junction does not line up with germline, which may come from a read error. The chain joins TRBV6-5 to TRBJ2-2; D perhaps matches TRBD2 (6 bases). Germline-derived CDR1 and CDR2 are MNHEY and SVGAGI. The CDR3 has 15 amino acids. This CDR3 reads CASSYNGLFTGELLF. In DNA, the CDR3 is TGTGCCAGCAGTTACAATGGACTATTCACCGGGGAGCTGCTTTTT.

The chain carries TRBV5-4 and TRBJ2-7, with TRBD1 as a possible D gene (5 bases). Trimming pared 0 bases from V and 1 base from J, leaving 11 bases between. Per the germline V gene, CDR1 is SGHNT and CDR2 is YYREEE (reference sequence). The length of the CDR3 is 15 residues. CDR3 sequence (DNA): TGTGCCAGCAGCTTGGCCGCAGGGAAGTCCTACGAGCAGTACTTC. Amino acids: CASSLAAGKSYEQYF.

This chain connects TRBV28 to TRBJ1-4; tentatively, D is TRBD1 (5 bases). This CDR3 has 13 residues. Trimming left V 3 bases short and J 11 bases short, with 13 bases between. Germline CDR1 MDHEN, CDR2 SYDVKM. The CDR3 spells CASSFGYGGKLFF. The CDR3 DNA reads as TGTGCCAGCAGTTTTGGGTATGGGGGGAAACTGTTTTTT.

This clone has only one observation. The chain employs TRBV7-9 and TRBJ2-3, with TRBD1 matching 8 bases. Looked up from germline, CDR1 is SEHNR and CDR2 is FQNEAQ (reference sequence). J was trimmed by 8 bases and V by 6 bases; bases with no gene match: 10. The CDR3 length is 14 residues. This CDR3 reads CASRIQGEGGTQYF. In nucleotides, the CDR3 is TGTGCCAGCAGGATACAGGGGGAAGGGGGTACGCAGTATTTT.

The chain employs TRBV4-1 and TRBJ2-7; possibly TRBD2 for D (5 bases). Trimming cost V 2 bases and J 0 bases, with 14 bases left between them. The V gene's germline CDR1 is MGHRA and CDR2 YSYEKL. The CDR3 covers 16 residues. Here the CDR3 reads CASSQMSGMSSYEQYF. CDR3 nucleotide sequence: TGCGCCAGCAGCCAAATGTCCGGGATGAGCTCCTACGAGCAGTACTTC.